This T cell receptor (beta chain) was sequenced in a study of cytomegalovirus exposure and HLA in healthy donors. The study, taken as a whole, reports: The classifier was said to identify cytomegalovirus status with high specificity and sensitivity. By a later analysis, the bulk of CMV-associated TCR beta chains appeared HLA-restricted.

PCR employed 60 Vbeta and 13 Jbeta primers. TCRdb's table, derived via immunoSEQ multiplex PCR, lists solely in-frame clones and lacks some. The data hold some 140,000 clones, with roughly three quarters observed a single time. The CDR3 has 15 amino acids. CDR1 is SGDLS and CDR2 is YYNGEE in the germline V gene. After removal of 0 bases from V and 3 bases from J, the junction contained 4 bases not matched to a gene. This clone was observed a handful of times. Its cognate antigen is unknown. The receptor's source is a woman aged 55 to 70 in good health and CMV-seronegative. The chain couples TRBV9 to TRBJ2-7; 9 positions match TRBD2. Sequences were obtained from PBMCs. DNA of the CDR3: TGTGCCAGCAGCGTAGCTGGTAGCGGGAGCTACGAGCAGTACTTC. This gives the protein CASSVAGSGSYEQYF.